The clone carrying this T cell receptor beta chain was observed many times. The target antigen is unknown. The read comes to an end 3 residues before the CDR3 does, leaving the germline J gene to fill in the end. Profiling relied on immunoSEQ multiplex PCR, and the TCRdb table lists in-frame clones only, not all of them. The sample shows roughly 48,000 clones, none of them appearing just once. This CDR3 region has 14 residues. Germline CDR1 is MGHRA and CDR2 is YSYEKL. Trimming cost V 6 bases and J 4 bases, with 16 bases left between them. These data come from a study of T cell clonality in common variable immunodeficiency. General observations from the study: Patient heterogeneity in the CVID cohort limited correlations between repertoire features and clinical complications.

The genes are TRBV4-1 and TRBJ2-7; tentatively, D is TRBD2 (5 bases). The sequenced sample consisted of peripheral blood mononuclear cells. This receptor was obtained from a person aged 18 to 75 in good health. CDR3 in amino acids: CASSLDCTGYEQYF. Incomplete CDR3 DNA: TGCGCCAGCAGTTTGGACTGCACCGGATACGAG.